This T cell receptor (beta chain) was observed in a study of T cell responses to AZD1222 COVID-19 vaccine. CDR1 SGHKS and CDR2 YYEKEE come from the germline V gene (reference sequence). J lost 4 bases, V lost 4 bases, and 5 bases had no gene match. CDR3 length: 15 amino acids. Method: immunoSEQ multiplex PCR; TCRdb's copy keeps in-frame clones and lacks some. The table has tens of thousands of clones, around 90% seen once. The rearrangement links TRBV5-5 to TRBJ2-5; 12 bases align to TRBD1. The specimen comprised peripheral blood, sampled on day 0 of AZD1222 vaccination. This TCR derives from an adult in good health. CDR3 nucleotides: TGTGCCAGCAGCCCAGGGACAGGGGGCACAGAGACCCAGTACTTC. This encodes CASSPGTGGTETQYF. Together with reference TRBV5-5 and TRBJ2-5, the CDR3 gives the full variable domain: DAGVTQSPTHLIKTRGQQVTLRCSPISGHKSVSWYQQVLGQGPQFIFQYYEKEERGRGNFPDRFSARQFPNYSSELNVNALLLGDSALYLCASSPGTGGTETQYFGPGTRLLVL.